This T cell receptor (beta chain) came from a study of cytomegalovirus exposure and HLA in healthy donors. V shed 5 bases, J shed 4 bases, and the junction held 8 bases outside the gene matches. The CDR3 length is 17 residues. Germline-derived CDR1 and CDR2 are SGHNT and YYREEE (reference sequence). PCR employed 60 Vbeta and 13 Jbeta primers. Clones were sequenced by immunoSEQ multiplex PCR, and TCRdb holds only the in-frame ones, with some missing. The sample has 150,000 to 200,000 clones, about four fifths seen once. The sequence was collected from a girl aged 10 to 17 in good health and CMV-seropositive. This chain uses TRBV5-4 with TRBJ2-3; the match to TRBD2 covers 15 bases. Sample: PBMCs. CDR3 DNA: TGTGCCAGCAGTCCTGGACTAGCGGGGGGGCCAGCAGATACGCAGTATTTT. Encoded protein: CASSPGLAGGPADTQYF.